This note documents a single TCR beta chain sequence. Clones were read by immunoSEQ multiplex PCR, and TCRdb kept only the in-frame ones, dropping some. Counted here are about 280,000 clones, approximately 87% occurring once; the ten biggest clones make up approximately 0.88%. The sample originates from a study of cytomegalovirus exposure and HLA in healthy donors. Sequenced sample: PBMCs. The source is a woman younger than 30 in good health and CMV-seronegative.

DNA of the CDR3: TGTGCCACCTCCGGGTTCACGGCGGGAGTCGGGTACAATGAGCAGTTCTTC. This encodes CATSGFTAGVGYNEQFF. The gene calls are TRBV19 and TRBJ2-1; TRBD2 aligns across 7 bases. The CDR3 length is 17 residues. V trimming: 10 bases; J trimming: 4 bases; junction bases outside the gene matches: 19. Germline V gene data show CDR1 as LNHDA and CDR2 as SQIVND (reference sequence).